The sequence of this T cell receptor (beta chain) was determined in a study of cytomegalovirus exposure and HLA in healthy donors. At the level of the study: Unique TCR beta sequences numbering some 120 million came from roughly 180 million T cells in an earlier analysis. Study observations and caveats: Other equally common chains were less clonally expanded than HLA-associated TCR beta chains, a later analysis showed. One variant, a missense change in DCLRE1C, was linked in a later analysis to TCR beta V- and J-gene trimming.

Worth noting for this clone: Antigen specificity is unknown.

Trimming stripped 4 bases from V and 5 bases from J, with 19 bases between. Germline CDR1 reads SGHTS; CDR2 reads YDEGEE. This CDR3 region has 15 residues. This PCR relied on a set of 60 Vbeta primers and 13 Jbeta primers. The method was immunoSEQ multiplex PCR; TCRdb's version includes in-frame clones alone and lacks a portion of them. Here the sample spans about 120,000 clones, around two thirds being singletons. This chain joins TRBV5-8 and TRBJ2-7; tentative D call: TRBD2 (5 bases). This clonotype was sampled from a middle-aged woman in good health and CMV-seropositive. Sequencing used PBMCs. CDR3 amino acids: CASSVTGVLADEQYF. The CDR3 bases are TGTGCCAGCAGCGTGACCGGGGTTCTTGCTGACGAGCAGTACTTC.